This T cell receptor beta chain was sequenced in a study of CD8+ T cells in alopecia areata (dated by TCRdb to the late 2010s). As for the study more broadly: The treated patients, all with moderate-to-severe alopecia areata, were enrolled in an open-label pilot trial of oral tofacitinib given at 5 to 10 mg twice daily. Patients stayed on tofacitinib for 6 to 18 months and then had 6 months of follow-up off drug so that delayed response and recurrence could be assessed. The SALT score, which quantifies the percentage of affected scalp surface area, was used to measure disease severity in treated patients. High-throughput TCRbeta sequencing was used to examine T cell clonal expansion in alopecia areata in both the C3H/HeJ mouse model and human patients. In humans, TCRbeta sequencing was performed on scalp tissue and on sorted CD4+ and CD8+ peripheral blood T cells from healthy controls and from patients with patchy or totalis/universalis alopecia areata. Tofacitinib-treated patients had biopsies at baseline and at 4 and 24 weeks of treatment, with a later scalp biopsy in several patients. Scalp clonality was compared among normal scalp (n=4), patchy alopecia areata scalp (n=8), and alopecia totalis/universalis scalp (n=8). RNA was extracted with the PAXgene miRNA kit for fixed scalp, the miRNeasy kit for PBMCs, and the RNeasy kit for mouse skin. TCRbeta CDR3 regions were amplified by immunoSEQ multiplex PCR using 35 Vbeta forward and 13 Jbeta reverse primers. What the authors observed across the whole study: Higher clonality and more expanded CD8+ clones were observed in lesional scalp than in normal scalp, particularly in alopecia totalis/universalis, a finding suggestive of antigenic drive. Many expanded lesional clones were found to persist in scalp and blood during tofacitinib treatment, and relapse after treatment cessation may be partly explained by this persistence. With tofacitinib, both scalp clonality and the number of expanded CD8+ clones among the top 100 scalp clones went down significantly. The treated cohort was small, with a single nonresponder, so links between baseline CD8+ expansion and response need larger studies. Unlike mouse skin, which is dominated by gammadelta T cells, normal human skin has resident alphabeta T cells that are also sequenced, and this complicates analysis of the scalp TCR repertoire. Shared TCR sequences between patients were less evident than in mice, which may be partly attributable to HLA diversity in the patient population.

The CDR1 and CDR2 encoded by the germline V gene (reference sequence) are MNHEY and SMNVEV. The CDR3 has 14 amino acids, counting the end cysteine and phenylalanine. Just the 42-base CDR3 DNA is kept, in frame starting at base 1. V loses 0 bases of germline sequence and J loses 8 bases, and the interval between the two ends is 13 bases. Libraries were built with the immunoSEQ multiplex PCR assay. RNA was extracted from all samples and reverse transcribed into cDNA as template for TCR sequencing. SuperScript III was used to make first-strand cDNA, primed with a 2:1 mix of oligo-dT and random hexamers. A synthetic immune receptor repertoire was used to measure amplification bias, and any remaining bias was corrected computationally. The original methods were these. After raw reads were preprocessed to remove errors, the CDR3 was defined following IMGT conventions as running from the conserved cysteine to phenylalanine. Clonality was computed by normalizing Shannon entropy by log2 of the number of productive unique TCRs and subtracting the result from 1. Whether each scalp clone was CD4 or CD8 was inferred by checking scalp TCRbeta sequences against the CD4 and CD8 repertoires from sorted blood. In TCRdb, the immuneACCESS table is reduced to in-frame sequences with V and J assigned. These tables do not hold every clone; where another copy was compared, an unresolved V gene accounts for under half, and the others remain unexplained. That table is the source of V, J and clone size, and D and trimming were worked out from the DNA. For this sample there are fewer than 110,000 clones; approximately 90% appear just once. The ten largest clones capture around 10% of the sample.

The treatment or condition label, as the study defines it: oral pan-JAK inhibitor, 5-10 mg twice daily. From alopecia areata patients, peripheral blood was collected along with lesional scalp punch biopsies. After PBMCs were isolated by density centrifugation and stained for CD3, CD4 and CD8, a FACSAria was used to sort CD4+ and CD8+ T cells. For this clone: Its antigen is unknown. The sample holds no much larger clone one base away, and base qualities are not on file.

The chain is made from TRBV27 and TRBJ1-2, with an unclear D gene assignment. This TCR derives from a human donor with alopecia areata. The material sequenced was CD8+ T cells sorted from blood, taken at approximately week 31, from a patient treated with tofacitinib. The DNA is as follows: TGTGCCAGCAGTTTATCCTGGGAAACGGGGGGCTACACCTTC. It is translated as CASSLSWETGGYTF.